This T cell receptor beta chain was sequenced for a study of blood T cell repertoires in COVID-19. On the study more broadly: T cells, B-cell-depleted T cells, or PBMCs provided the cDNA or gDNA that served as material.

In the original analysis: Reference gene primer amplification yielded estimated nucleated cell counts. The repertoire was sequenced with immunoSEQ multiplex PCR; TCRdb's copy has only in-frame clones and lacks some. The DNA gave D and trimming, while V, J and clone size come from that table. This sample has approximately 670,000 clones, with approximately 90% found just once. Sequenced material: peripheral blood. The sequence came from a woman aged 18-30 years with acute or convalescent COVID-19.

The CDR3 reads CASSWGEGRTTEAFF. In nucleotides, the CDR3 is TGTGCCAGCAGCTGGGGGGAGGGGAGGACGACTGAAGCTTTCTTT. The V and J genes are TRBV7-9 and TRBJ1-1; a weak D match, TRBD1 (5 bases). Trimming cost V 4 bases and J 5 bases, with 17 bases left between them. The CDR3 sequence is 15 residues long. Germline lookup yields CDR1 SEHNR and CDR2 FQNEAQ (reference sequence).